The present TCR beta chain was sequenced within a study of blood T cell repertoires in COVID-19. Repertoires were generated with immunoSEQ multiplex PCR, while TCRdb's copy carries only in-frame clones and drops some. The sample yields approximately 210,000 clones, roughly 94% seen once. The clonotype was recovered from a man aged 30 to 45 with acute or convalescent COVID-19. Sequencing was carried out using peripheral blood.

As DNA, the CDR3 is TGTGCCAGCAGCGCCGGGACAGTTAAGAACCAGCATTTT. This codes for CASSAGTVKNQHF. This chain uses TRBV28 with TRBJ1-5; the match to TRBD1 covers 7 bases. Germline V lookup: CDR1 MDHEN, CDR2 SYDVKM. The trim removed 6 bases at V and 12 bases at J, leaving 11 bases unmatched. There are 13 residues in the CDR3.